These T cell receptor beta chains were read from a single sample in a study of cytotoxic CD8 clonotypes in ibrutinib-treated CLL. Measured with immunoSEQ multiplex PCR; TCRdb has only the in-frame clones, and not every one. This table has roughly 76,000 clones, about 84% appearing once. This specimen was PBMCs, taken at disease progression, from a patient treated with ibrutinib. These receptors originate from a human donor with chronic lymphocytic leukemia. Both conserved end residues are part of each CDR3.

TRBV5-1	TRBJ1-4	CASSFGGPIEKLFF
TRBV6-1	TRBJ1-5	CASSGARNQPQHF
TRBV25-1	TRBJ2-3	CASSEWGSGGASDTQYF
TRBV25-1	TRBJ1-4	CASRTGGDEKLFF
TRBV15	TRBJ1-5	CATSRDFQGLGQPQHF
TRBV9	TRBJ1-3	CASSDGDRGNTIYF
TRBV18	TRBJ2-3	CASSGFGRIGGSRSDTQYF
TRBV7-6	TRBJ2-5	CASSLAGETQYF
TRBV29-1	TRBJ2-1	CSVVKRVTGTSEQFF
TRBV10-2	TRBJ1-1	CASSESQGNTEAFF
TRBV19	TRBJ1-2	CASSFGQGLGYGYTF
TRBV27	TRBJ1-4	CASRGEKLFF
TRBV5-1	TRBJ2-7	CASSPAGRSYEQYF